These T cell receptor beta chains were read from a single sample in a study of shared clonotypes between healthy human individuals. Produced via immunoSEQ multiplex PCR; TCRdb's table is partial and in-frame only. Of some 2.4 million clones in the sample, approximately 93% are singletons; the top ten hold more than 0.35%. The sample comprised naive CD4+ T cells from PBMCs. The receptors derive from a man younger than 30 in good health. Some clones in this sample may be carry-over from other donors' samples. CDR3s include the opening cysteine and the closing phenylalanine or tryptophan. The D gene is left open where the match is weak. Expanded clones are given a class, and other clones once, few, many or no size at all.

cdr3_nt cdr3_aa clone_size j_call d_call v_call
TGTGCCGGGGGGGACAGGGGGCCTAACTACGAGCAGTACTTC CAGGDRGPNYEQYF . TRBJ2-7 TRBD1 TRBV28
TGTGCCAGCAATCCCGGCGGGACCTACAATGAGCAGTTCTTC CASNPGGTYNEQFF . TRBJ2-1 . TRBV7-2
TGTGCCAGCAGCCTTCGCCAAGATTCACCCCTCCACTTT CASSLRQDSPLHF . TRBJ1-6 . TRBV9
TGTGCCAGCAGCCGTGGACAGACCGATGGAAACACCATATATTTT CASSRGQTDGNTIYF . TRBJ1-3 . TRBV7-2
TGTGCCAGTAGGGGTTTCTCTGGAAACACCATATATTTT CASRGFSGNTIYF . TRBJ1-3 . TRBV2
TGTGCCAGCAGCTCCCCTACTAGCAAATGGGGCACAGATACGCAGTATTTT CASSSPTSKWGTDTQYF once TRBJ2-3 . TRBV7-8
TGTGCCAGCAGCCACACCGGGACAGGCGAAGGACAGCCCCAGCATTTT CASSHTGTGEGQPQHF . TRBJ1-5 TRBD1 TRBV4-2
TGTGCCAGCTCACTATACGGACAGGGCTTGGGGGAGACCCAGTACTTC CASSLYGQGLGETQYF . TRBJ2-5 TRBD1 TRBV18
TGTGCCAGCAGTGTCACAGATACGCAGTATTTT CASSVTDTQYF . TRBJ2-3 . TRBV28
TGTGCCAGCAGCTCGGACTACCTCGGCTCCTACGAGCAGTACTTC CASSSDYLGSYEQYF . TRBJ2-7 . TRBV5-4
TGTGCCAGCTCACCACTAGACAGAGGACCGACCGAAGCTTTCTTT CASSPLDRGPTEAFF . TRBJ1-1 . TRBV18
TGTGCCAGCAGACCCTTGCGGGACAGTCCCTACGAGCAGTACTTC CASRPLRDSPYEQYF . TRBJ2-7 . TRBV6-6
TGTGCCAGCAGTTACTCGGGCCAGGCAGCAGATACGCAGTATTTT CASSYSGQAADTQYF . TRBJ2-3 . TRBV6-6
TGTGCCAGCAGCCGGACTAGCGGGGTCTCCTACAATGAGCAGTTCTTC CASSRTSGVSYNEQFF . TRBJ2-1 TRBD2 TRBV5-6
TGTGCCAGCAGTTCCCTCAGGATTCGACGGGACAGGGTGGTGCCCCAGCATTTT CASSSLRIRRDRVVPQHF . TRBJ1-5 TRBD1 TRBV28
TGTGCCAGCAGTGAACAGGGTTTTAAGACCCAGTACTTC CASSEQGFKTQYF . TRBJ2-5 . TRBV6-1
TGTGCCAGCAGTAGAAAAGGGACAACTGGTACTAGCACAGATACGCAGTATTTT CASSRKGTTGTSTDTQYF . TRBJ2-3 . TRBV27
TGTGCCAGCTTCTCCCCCAAGGCGGGATACGGAGATACGCAGTATTTT CASFSPKAGYGDTQYF . TRBJ2-3 . TRBV5-4
TGTGCCAGCAGTTACTCGAGGGGGGGAAGAAATCAGCCCCAGCATTTT CASSYSRGGRNQPQHF . TRBJ1-5 . TRBV6-6
TGTGCCTGCATTGGACAGGGAGGGCAGCCCCAGCATTTT CACIGQGGQPQHF . TRBJ1-5 TRBD1 TRBV30
TGTGCCAGCAGTCCCGGACAGCTTCCTAACTATGGCTACACCTTC CASSPGQLPNYGYTF . TRBJ1-2 . TRBV28
TGTGCCAGCTCACCACCTGGATCAGATACGCAGTATTTT CASSPPGSDTQYF . TRBJ2-3 . TRBV18
TGTGCCAGCAGGATCAACAGGGGGAACGCTGAAGCTTTCTTT CASRINRGNAEAFF few TRBJ1-1 TRBD1 TRBV6-5
TGCGCCAGCAGCACGACGACAGGGGACGGTAAGACCCAGTACTTC CASSTTTGDGKTQYF . TRBJ2-5 TRBD1 TRBV5-1
TGTGCCAGCAGTACAGTGGGAGGAGAGACCCAGTACTTC CASSTVGGETQYF . TRBJ2-5 . TRBV7-3
TGTGCCAGCTCTCGGGGACAGGGCATTATAGGGGAGCTGTTTTTT CASSRGQGIIGELFF . TRBJ2-2 TRBD1 TRBV11-2
TGCGCCAGCAGCCAAGAACCCCGCACAGATACGCAGTATTTT CASSQEPRTDTQYF . TRBJ2-3 . TRBV4-3
TGTGCCAGCAGTGTACAGGGGTCCCCAAGCACAGATACGCAGTATTTT CASSVQGSPSTDTQYF . TRBJ2-3 TRBD1 TRBV6-1
TGTGCCAGCAGTAATATTGGAGATACGCAGTATTTT CASSNIGDTQYF . TRBJ2-3 . TRBV6-4
TGCGCCAGCAGCTTGGCAGGGGTGGGTGAGACCCAGTACTTC CASSLAGVGETQYF . TRBJ2-5 . TRBV5-1
TGTGCCAGCAGTCGGACTAGCGGTTCCTACAATGAGCAGTTCTTC CASSRTSGSYNEQFF . TRBJ2-1 TRBD2 TRBV2
TGTGCCAGCAGTTTCTTCGGACTAGCGGGAGCTACAGATACGCAGTATTTT CASSFFGLAGATDTQYF . TRBJ2-3 TRBD2 TRBV28
TGTGCCAGCAGCTTCGGGGTCTCTGGCTACACCTTC CASSFGVSGYTF . TRBJ1-2 . TRBV7-9
TGCGCCAGCAGCTTGGCCAAGATAGCGGCGTACAATGAGCAGTTCTTC CASSLAKIAAYNEQFF . TRBJ2-1 . TRBV5-1
TGTGCCAGCAGCTTGTCTTCGGAACCGTGGAATGGCTACACCTTC CASSLSSEPWNGYTF once TRBJ1-2 . TRBV5-4
TGTGCCAGCAGTTTTTACCTAGACGGCACTGAAGCTTTCTTT CASSFYLDGTEAFF . TRBJ1-1 . TRBV6-5
TGCGCCAGCAGGGGCAGTACCGACTATGGCTACACCTTC CASRGSTDYGYTF . TRBJ1-2 . TRBV5-1
TGTGCCCTTGGGGCGTCTCCAAACACCGGGGAGCTGTTTTTT CALGASPNTGELFF . TRBJ2-2 . TRBV10-3
TGTGCCATACAAGGGACCCAGTACTTC CAIQGTQYF . TRBJ2-5 . TRBV2
TGCGCCAGCAGCCAGGGGGCCAATTTAATATCTGGGGCCAACGTCCTGACTTTC CASSQGANLISGANVLTF . TRBJ2-6 . TRBV4-1
TGTGCCAGCAGCGTAGGATGGCTAGCGGAGAGCACAGATACGCAGTATTTT CASSVGWLAESTDTQYF . TRBJ2-3 TRBD2 TRBV9